Described below is a single TCR beta chain sequence and its context. Its antigen is not yet known. Base qualities are not provided; no much larger clone lies one nucleotide away. The data were obtained in a study of blood T cell repertoires in COVID-19 (TCRdb year 2020). At the level of the whole study: Samples from collaborators originated in the United States, Italy and Spain and spanned both the acute and convalescent phases of COVID-19. The material from the prospective study consisted of cDNA or gDNA derived from T cells, B-cell-depleted T cells, or PBMCs. Deeply sampled blood TCRbeta repertoires from subjects exposed to, actively infected with, or recovered from COVID-19 were included in the dataset. The repertoires were made available in a free public database intended to serve as a resource for research on the immune response to SARS-CoV-2. The samples were drawn from two sources: the first 160 participants of the ongoing ImmuneRACE study, and 1,200 or so subjects contributed by 6 global collaborators. A de-identified subject ID, COVID-19 status, age in years and sex were almost always included in the sample metadata. Where HLA class I and class II types were available, the types were taken from metadata supplied by the sample provider, not from assay-based typing. General study outcomes and caveats: The quantity of clinical and demographic metadata differed by source and by participant and was supplied without curation.

The immunoSEQ Assay, a bias-controlled multiplex PCR, was used to amplify TCRbeta CDR3 regions from genomic DNA. On the authors' methods: Nucleated cell counts per sample were estimated from amplification of reference gene primers within the assay. To quantify the absolute abundance of each unique TCRbeta CDR3 rearrangement, sequence reads were collapsed and filtered. For each sample, productive Simpson clonality was calculated by taking the square root of Simpson's diversity index across productive rearrangements. This is the immuneACCESS table as TCRdb keeps it, with only in-frame sequences that have V and J called. A part of the clones is gone; compared with another copy, unresolved V genes explain less than half, and the rest is unexplained. V and J calls and clone size are given by that table; D and trimming were obtained from the DNA. Present in this sample are 310,000 or so clones, about 86% of which were seen just once. The ten top clones hold roughly 1.3% of the sample.

Whole blood was collected in K2EDTA tubes by collaborating institutions according to the institutions' own protocols. For TCRbeta analysis, collaborator samples were shipped as frozen whole blood, as isolated PBMCs, or as DNA extracted from either sample type. Trimming leaves V shorter by 0 bases and J shorter by 11 bases, with the junction holding 9 bases beyond the gene matches. The CDR3 runs 15 residues from the cysteine to the phenylalanine. CDR3 DNA is the only sequence kept; it has 45 bases, read in frame from the first base. Via the germline V gene (reference sequence), CDR1 is SEHNR and CDR2 FQNEAQ.

The sequence joins TRBV7-9 to TRBJ2-7, and 11 bases in between align with TRBD2. This receptor was obtained from a woman between 45 and 65 years old with acute or convalescent COVID-19. The sequenced sample was peripheral blood. The bases read TGTGCCAGCAGCTTAGCCCCCGGGACTAGCGGAAACAAGTACTTC. Its translation reads: CASSLAPGTSGNKYF.